Presented here are 8 T cell receptor beta chains from one specimen sequenced in a study of cytomegalovirus exposure and HLA in healthy donors. Primers for the PCR totalled 60 Vbeta and 13 Jbeta. Libraries were prepared by immunoSEQ multiplex PCR; TCRdb keeps only in-frame clonotypes and omits some of them. The profile shows approximately 150,000 clones, 77% of them singletons. Source material: PBMCs. Every receptor here comes from a female donor in good health and CMV-seronegative.

The chain combines TRBV13 with TRBJ1-6; TRBD1 agrees at 9 bases. The CDR3 sequence is 15 residues long. Looked up from germline, CDR1 is PRHDT and CDR2 is FYEKMQ (reference sequence). J was trimmed by 6 bases and V by 5 bases; bases with no gene match: 5. In nucleotides, the CDR3 is TGTGCCAGCAGCCTCCGGGACAGGGCTAATTCACCCCTCCACTTT. It encodes CASSLRDRANSPLHF.

This clone was seen more than once but under ten times. The V and J genes are TRBV4-2 and TRBJ1-5; D ambiguous. Trimming removed 1 base from V and 10 bases from J, with 11 bases in between. From germline, CDR1 is LGHNA and CDR2 YNFKEQ. The CDR3 runs to 13 residues. CDR3 nucleotides: TGTGCCAGCAGCCAAGTCTTAGCTCCCCCCCAGCATTTT. This codes for CASSQVLAPPQHF.

This chain joins TRBV1 and TRBJ1-6; whether TRBD1, the table's D call, matches the DNA was not checked. TRBV1 is a pseudogene segment. CDR3 size: 16 residues. CDR3 bases: TGCACCAGCTCCCGGACAGGGGGCGCTTTTAATTCACCCCTCCACTTT. It specifies CTSSRTGGAFNSPLHF.

The chain carries TRBV7-2 and TRBJ1-2; 7 bases agree with TRBD1. This CDR3 has 14 amino acids. Germline V CDR1 and CDR2: SGHTA, FQGNSA. V shed 4 bases, J shed 8 bases, and the junction held 10 bases outside the gene matches. The CDR3 DNA reads TGTGCCAGCAGCTCCGATAACAGGGGTCGGGGCTACACCTTC. Protein product: CASSSDNRGRGYTF.

V is TRBV6-6 and J is TRBJ2-1; a weak D match, TRBD2 (6 bases). CDR1 is MNHNY, CDR2 SVGAGI, per germline (reference sequence). The length of the CDR3 is 13 residues. Trimming removed 5 bases at V and 6 bases at J, with 11 bases between. The CDR3 bases are TGTGCCAGCAGTGGGCGGGGCTCCAATGAGCAGTTCTTC. Protein sequence: CASSGRGSNEQFF.

V usage is TRBV7-9 and J usage is TRBJ1-4; TRBD1 is a possible D gene (5 bases). CDR1 SEHNR and CDR2 FQNEAQ come from the germline V gene (reference sequence). Trimming took off 4 bases at V and 11 bases at J, with 11 bases between the two ends. The CDR3 loop spans 12 amino acids. The CDR3 bases are TGTGCCAGCAGCTCCTCCGGGGGTAAACTGTTTTTT. This gives the protein CASSSSGGKLFF.

The rearrangement uses TRBV6-1 and TRBJ2-6; the match to TRBD1 covers 8 bases. Unmatched junction bases numbered 9, after V lost 2 bases and J lost 0 bases. The CDR3 has 19 amino acids. Germline V gives CDR1 MNHNS, CDR2 SASEGT. The CDR3 region is CASSEWTGHPSSGANVLTF. As DNA, the CDR3 is TGTGCCAGCAGTGAATGGACAGGGCATCCTAGCTCTGGGGCCAACGTCCTGACTTTC.

The chain couples TRBV2 to TRBJ2-1; 7 nucleotides align to TRBD1. The CDR3 loop spans 15 amino acids. The germline CDR1 and CDR2 sequences are SNHLY and FYNNEI. Trimming removed 1 base from V and 0 bases from J; junction bases left unmatched: 0. CDR3 in DNA: TGTGCCAGCAGTGAAGGGACAGGCTCCTACAATGAGCAGTTCTTC. Translation gives CASSEGTGSYNEQFF.